Sequencing of this T cell receptor (beta chain) was carried out in a study of Ad26.COV2.S vaccination and SARS-CoV-2 variants. Treatment reported: roughly 18 received Ad26.COV2.S at low or high dose, single or two shots; roughly five received placebo; per-sample allocation not given. Repertoires come from day 63 after the first vaccine or placebo injection. Germline CDR1 is DFQATT and CDR2 is SNEGSKA (reference sequence). The CDR3 totals 13 residues. The V and J ends lost 3 bases and 4 bases respectively, with 12 bases between them. Libraries were prepared by immunoSEQ multiplex PCR; TCRdb keeps only in-frame clonotypes and omits some of them. This table has approximately 280,000 clones, approximately 87% appearing once.

The input for sequencing was peripheral blood, taken in a trial of Ad26.COV2.S vaccine versus placebo. The chain has TRBV20-1 and TRBJ1-1, with D uncertain. This receptor was identified in a person aged 18-60 years who received the Ad26.COV2.S COVID-19 vaccine or a placebo. The CDR3 region has the DNA TGCAGTGCTAGTAGTGGACGGAGCACTGAAGCTTTCTTT. Encoded protein: CSASSGRSTEAFF.